This T cell receptor (beta chain) was identified in a study of cytomegalovirus exposure and HLA in healthy donors (dated by TCRdb to the late 2010s). Regarding the complete study: In an earlier analysis of roughly 590 of the donors, around 290 Gb of sequence data and about 110 million unique TCR beta sequences from about 190 million T cells were reported. Roughly 300 gigabases of sequencing data and approximately 85 million unique TCR sequences were included in an early release covering over 600 HLA-typed donors. Of the approximately 400 genotyped donors, around 81% fell in the genetic ancestry cluster associated with self-reported Caucasian donors. The study aimed to test whether signatures of past pathogen exposure could be identified by cataloging public T cell receptors. Using immunosequencing, the study profiled T cell repertoires from 500 to 800 subjects and related those repertoires to cytomegalovirus serostatus. Along with the approximately 670-subject first cohort, a separate validation cohort of about 110 different subjects was used. High-throughput TCR immunosequencing, statistical association of individual TCRs with disease status, and machine learning were combined to predict cytomegalovirus infection status. A later analysis re-examined previously published TCR beta repertoires from about 670 donors and added high-resolution HLA genotyping to investigate patterns of TCR occurrence. Rather than using new phenotypic data, the later analysis identified candidate immune exposures from TCR beta sequences and from how often those sequences occurred across donors. An earlier analysis of approximately 500 of the donors applied high-throughput TCR beta sequencing to assess whether each TCR beta V gene segment acted as functional or pseudogenic. Alongside the repertoire data, information on donor age, sex, ethnicity and CMV serostatus was compiled. A later genetic analysis took genome-wide SNP genotypes for about 55% of the 666 donors and used that subset as a discovery cohort. All discovery cohort repertoires had been generated using a single sequencing platform. Class I and class II HLA loci were covered by the typing at four-digit resolution. The number of donors typed differed by locus, with 629-630 for A, B, C, DRB1 and DQB1, around 500 for DQA1, about 610 for DPA1, and around 450 for DPB1. Roughly five DR-DQ haplotypes were handled as single units for association and clustering because linkage in the cohort was strong. Across some 400 genotyped donors of the cohort, an average of about 240,000 unique TCR beta nucleotide sequences per donor were sequenced, and roughly 18% of those sequences were non-productive.

V is clipped by 9 bases and J by 1 base, and the sequence between their germline boundaries is 3 bases long. The CDR3 runs 10 amino acids, cysteine and phenylalanine included. Only the CDR3 region is kept as DNA, spanning 30 bases read in frame from base 1. The germline V gene encodes CDR1 SGHAT and CDR2 FQNNGV. A word on this clone: Its antigen specificity is not known. Base-call qualities are not available, and no considerably larger clone is one nucleotide away.

The cohort consisted of 670 or so healthy bone marrow donors. At the time of sampling, all cohort members were nominally healthy, though unrecorded immune exposures were likely present. The donor tested CMV seronegative and was one of the 352 seronegative cohort members. A peripheral blood sample was provided by each donor, and peripheral blood mononuclear cells were used for TCR beta sequencing. The Qiagen DNeasy Blood Extraction Kit was used to extract genomic DNA from the blood cell samples. Receptor amplification or capture employed the immunoSEQ multiplex PCR assay. The multiplex PCR relied on a mix of 60 forward primers for TCR Vbeta segments and 13 reverse primers for TCR Jbeta segments. Amplification of the CDR3 region of rearranged TCR beta genes was performed with a multiplex PCR assay on genomic DNA. Amplified TCR beta libraries were sequenced as 87-base-pair reads on the Illumina HiSeq System. Concerning the study's data processing: Across the 700 or so repertoires, a later analysis counted roughly 77 million unique TCR beta chains, around 10 million of which were shared by at least two donors. Raw reads were error-corrected and collapsed into unique sequences by a nearest-neighbor algorithm in which closely related sequences were merged to remove PCR and sequencing errors. Alignment of CDR3 sequences to IMGT reference sequences was used to assign V, D and J gene segments. For a sequence to be retained, a match of at least six nucleotides was required to both a V gene segment and a J gene segment. Rearrangements were called productive when the CDR3 lacked stop codons and stayed in frame with V and J; all others were non-productive. Following IMGT convention, CDR3 was defined as the stretch from the second conserved V-encoded cysteine up to the conserved J-encoded phenylalanine. The earlier analysis of 500 to 750 of the donors excluded any sequence lacking an unambiguous match to a single V gene segment. In an earlier analysis of approximately 560 of the donors, a V segment was called functional when productive rearrangements were above 56.7%, and segregating when the standard deviation between donors exceeded 5%. A statistical classification framework was developed to diagnose cytomegalovirus status using the catalog of TCR beta chain sequences. In a later analysis, V and J genes were assigned by comparing TCR nucleotide sequences against IMGT/GENE-DB human TR gene sequences. Using the TCRdist pipeline, a later analysis assigned CDR3 sequences along with most-parsimonious VDJ recombination scenarios. In a later analysis, every TCR beta chain was defined by the combination of its CDR3 amino acid sequence and its V-gene family, and reads without a unique V-gene family were dropped. In a later analysis, a few hundred highly shared, low-generation-probability nucleotide sequences were removed to address suspected cross-contamination and a sequencing artifact. In a later analysis, a clonal expansion index for each public chain was calculated from normalized within-repertoire ranks of inferred template counts. In a later analysis, generation probabilities were computed using a VDJ recombination model fitted to out-of-frame rearrangements, and the results were checked against IGoR. In a later analysis, TCR-TCR, TCR-HLA and TCR-CMV co-occurrence was scored with hypergeometric tests, and a repertoire-size bias correction was applied to TCR pairs. A later analysis estimated false discovery rates by permuting HLA or CMV assignments 20 times. In a later analysis, co-occurring TCRs were grouped using DBSCAN, and TCRdist sequence similarity was added for clustering within HLA-allele-positive subsets. Repertoires with fewer than 30,000 or more than 120,000 public chains were left out of co-occurrence clustering, as were a few repertoires with anomalous nucleotide sharing. TCRdb obtained this table from immuneACCESS and retained in-frame rearrangements with V and J assigned. These tables miss some clones; where compared with another copy, unresolved V genes account for less than half of the shortfall, and the remainder is unexplained. D and trimming were read from the DNA, whereas the V and J calls and clone size are those reported in that table. The table for this sample lists roughly 150,000 clones; over 80% of them were counted only once. Of the sample, approximately 1.4% falls within the top ten clones.

Overall study outcomes, separate from this receptor: V-gene and J-gene trimming of TCR beta chains was associated with a missense DCLRE1C variant in a later genetic analysis, and the association was replicated in an independent cohort. In vitro tests confirmed that a few of the cytomegalovirus-associated TCR beta chains recognize cytomegalovirus antigens. Most TCR sequences were observed very rarely across donors, whereas some public TCRs were present in many individuals. A later genetic analysis reported fewer N-insertions in productive TCRs among donors in an Asian-associated ancestry cluster than the 666-donor mean. Because some donors lacked HLA typing at each locus, the association tests relied only on the typed subset. A further reported finding was that TCR beta sequences accurately predicted the HLA-A and HLA-B alleles for most subjects in the first cohort. Most CMV-associated TCR beta chains appeared to be HLA-restricted in a later analysis, and the HLA associations seemed to be driven largely by CMV exposure. At a false discovery rate of 0.05, a later analysis linked under 20,000 TCR beta sequences to specific HLA alleles. Only TCR beta chains were sequenced in this cohort, and the absence of alpha or paired-chain data limited detectable features. Because counts were too low, fewer than 20 rarely observed V segments, including chromosome 9 orphons, were excluded from the earlier analysis of several hundred of the donors. Cytomegalovirus status was reported to be diagnosed by the classifier with high specificity and sensitivity in both the original and validation cohorts. In a later analysis, several top co-occurrence clusters were reported to appear linked to parvovirus B19, influenza, CMV and Epstein-Barr virus. Strong co-occurrence of HLA alleles, especially DR and DQ, made assigning TCR associations to individual alleles difficult. CMV serostatus was the only immune exposure information available for the cohort. In a later analysis, HLA-associated TCR beta chains were found to be more clonally expanded and to have lower generation probabilities than equally common non-associated chains. In a later analysis, the rate of TCR association differed among HLA loci, with DRB1 alleles having the most associated TCRs and HLA-C alleles having the fewest. Broadly in line with IMGT annotations, most TCR beta V segments showed up in productive rearrangements about 87% or about 30% of the time in an earlier analysis of several hundred of the donors. In the study, approximately 160 TCR beta chains were listed as associated with cytomegalovirus. Linkage disequilibrium might explain the correlated functional status among segregating V segments, but an unknown experimental factor could not be excluded. The presence/absence analyses assumed that sequencing depth was roughly uniform across donors, and that assumption may not be true. Because the 87-base-pair reads could not distinguish some IMGT-functional V segments, including TRBV6-2 and TRBV6-3, those segments were excluded. A cluster of highly shared sequence variants was judged likely to be a technical artifact of the sequencing pipeline. It was suggested by the authors that the approach could potentially be generalized to other disease states and immunological phenotypes.

The V gene is TRBV11-2 and the J gene is TRBJ1-1, with the D segment identity uncertain. Sequences were obtained from PBMCs. The TCR was taken from a woman younger than 30 in good health and CMV-seronegative. The CDR3 reads CASRNTEAFF. The nucleotide sequence is given as TGTGCCAGTAGGAACACTGAAGCTTTCTTT.